A single sample gave rise to the 29 T cell receptor beta chains below, sequenced in a study of vaccination and CD4 T cells after COVID-19. No antigen is known for these receptors. Treatment of the sample: roughly ten-day PBMC culture with coronavirus spike peptide pools or control peptides (ViraFEST assay). Cultured CD4+ T-cell DNA underwent Oncomine TCR Beta short-read sequencing. Via MiXCR, TCRdb re-called the PCR reads, giving one row per CDR3 protein. The repertoire holds approximately 16,000 distinct CDR3 sequences, over 60% seen once, with 15% to 20% in the top ten. The sequenced sample consisted of CD4+ T cells from blood, cultured in vitro. Receptor source: a human donor who had recovered from COVID-19.

CDR3 amino acids: CASSIGNTKRLAYLTGELFF. The CDR3 coding sequence is TGTGCCAGCAGTATAGGGAACACAAAGCGACTAGCGTATTTGACCGGGGAGCTGTTTTTT. The chain uses TRBV28 and TRBJ2-2, with 8 bases fitting TRBD2. The CDR3 length is 20 residues. The V segment lost 5 bases and the J segment 5 bases; nucleotides outside the gene matches: 22. Looked up from germline, CDR1 is MDHEN and CDR2 is SYDVKM.

The chain has TRBV27 and TRBJ1-1, with 7 bases fitting TRBD1. The J segment lost 1 base and the V segment lost 2 bases, leaving 7 bases of the junction unmatched. The CDR3 has 16 residues. Germline lookup yields CDR1 MNHEY and CDR2 SMNVEV (reference sequence). CDR3: CASSLISRGANTEAFF. The CDR3, as DNA: TGTGCCAGCAGTTTAATCAGCAGGGGGGCGAACACTGAAGCTTTCTTT.

Here the CDR3 DNA reads TGCGCCAGCAGTCGAGGGGGCTCTAACTATGGCTACACCTTC. Encoded protein: CASSRGGSNYGYTF. The chain couples TRBV10-2 to TRBJ1-2, with 7 bases lining up with TRBD1. CDR1 is WSHSY, CDR2 SAAADI, per germline. CDR3 length: 14 amino acids. V lost 5 bases to trimming and J lost 0 bases; unmatched junction nucleotides: 3.

This clonotype appeared a few times. The chain combines TRBV6-2 or TRBV6-3 with TRBJ2-2, with a possible D match to TRBD2 (5 bases). V lost 6 bases and J 0 bases, leaving 11 bases between the germline ends. The CDR3 sequence is 15 residues long. Germline V lookup: CDR1 MNHEY, CDR2 SVGEGT. The CDR3 here is CASSRGSSNTGELFF. CDR3 DNA sequence: TGTGCCAGCAGCCGGGGTAGCTCGAACACCGGGGAGCTGTTTTTT.

This chain uses TRBV20-1 with TRBJ1-5; TRBD1 matches 11 bases. Germline V gene lookup returns CDR1 DFQATT and CDR2 SNEGSKA (reference sequence). The CDR3 runs 15 residues. V lost 8 bases, J lost 5 bases, and 11 bases stayed unmatched. The CDR3 DNA reads as TGCAGTTTTACCAGGGGACAGGGGGGGCATCAGCCCCAGCATTTT. Protein product: CSFTRGQGGHQPQHF.

The rearrangement uses TRBV27 and TRBJ1-2; D not resolved. Germline loops: CDR1 MNHEY, CDR2 SMNVEV (reference sequence). The V end was cut by 4 bases, the J end by 2 bases, with 14 bases between. This CDR3 is built from 15 residues. The CDR3 protein is CASSSRWTANYGYTF. The CDR3 region has the DNA TGTGCCAGCAGTTCACGGTGGACCGCGAACTATGGCTACACCTTC.

The chain is built from TRBV27 and TRBJ2-3, with a tentative D call TRBD2 (8 bases). This CDR3 spans 17 amino acids. Trimming pared 6 bases from V and 4 bases from J, leaving 23 bases between. CDR1 and CDR2 from the germline V gene are MNHEY and SMNVEV (reference sequence). The CDR3 DNA sequence: TGTGCCAGCAGGCGGGGGGTGGGGCAGGGGGGCCCAGATACGCAGTATTTT. Encoded protein: CASRRGVGQGGPDTQYF.

This clonotype was counted only a few times. This rearrangement joins TRBV10-3 to TRBJ1-2; no firm D call. The CDR3 is 13 residues long. Trimming cost V 5 bases and J 8 bases, with 15 bases left between them. The V gene's germline CDR1 is ENHRY and CDR2 SYGVKD. The CDR3 DNA reads as TGTGCCATCAGTCAATCCCCTGCCACCGGCTACACCTTC. This sequence encodes CAISQSPATGYTF.

The V and J genes are TRBV28 and TRBJ1-4, with 7 bases identical to TRBD1. The length of the CDR3 is 15 residues. Trimming at V came to 5 bases and at J to 7 bases, leaving 10 bases not matched to a gene. Germline V gene sequence: CDR1 MDHEN, CDR2 SYDVKM. The DNA of the CDR3 is TGTGCCAGCAGTAGCCCGACAGGGAGCTTTGAAAAACTGTTTTTT. Protein sequence: CASSSPTGSFEKLFF.

The gene calls are TRBV12-3 or TRBV12-4 and TRBJ1-5, with 10 bases lining up with TRBD1. The V gene end was trimmed by 7 bases and the J gene end by 4 bases; junction bases not matched to a gene: 7. The CDR3 contains 15 residues. The CDR3 sequence is CASTRQGAKNQPQHF. The DNA for the CDR3 is TGTGCCAGCACGCGACAGGGGGCGAAAAATCAGCCCCAGCATTTT.

This clonotype was detected only once. The chain is built from TRBV7-2 and TRBJ1-5, with a possible D match to TRBD1 (6 bases). Trimming took 1 base from V and 7 from J, leaving 17 bases between them. This CDR3 is built from 16 residues. The germline V gene encodes CDR1 SGHTA and CDR2 FQGNSA. CDR3 DNA: TGTGCCAGCAGCTTAGTGGGCGGGGGGCAGAGACAGCCCCAGCATTTT. It translates to CASSLVGGGQRQPQHF.

J is TRBJ1-1 and V is TRBV19; D unclear. Germline CDR1 reads LNHDA; CDR2 reads SQIVND (reference sequence). This CDR3 comprises 13 residues. Trimming stripped 5 bases from V and 4 bases from J, with 11 bases between. DNA for the CDR3: TGTGCCAGTAGTTTTGGACGGCTCACTGAAGCTTTCTTT. It specifies CASSFGRLTEAFF.

CDR3 in DNA: TGTGCCAGCAGCTTTGGACTCCTAAGCAATCAGCCCCAGCATTTT. It encodes CASSFGLLSNQPQHF. This chain uses TRBV7-2 with TRBJ1-5; D not certain. Germline V gives CDR1 SGHTA, CDR2 FQGNSA. The V and J ends lost 3 bases and 1 base respectively, with 10 bases between them. The CDR3 runs to 15 residues.

The rearrangement links TRBV24-1 to TRBJ2-2; D is undetermined. Germline assignment: CDR1 KGHDR and CDR2 SFDVKD. This CDR3 comprises 18 residues. V lost 5 bases and J lost 0, with 18 bases in between. The CDR3 loop reads CATSARAIAPPNTGELFF. DNA of the CDR3: TGTGCCACCAGTGCCAGAGCAATTGCGCCCCCGAACACCGGGGAGCTGTTTTTT.

This chain connects TRBV24-1 to TRBJ2-3; D may be TRBD2 (6 bases). Germline V gene lookup returns CDR1 KGHDR and CDR2 SFDVKD. The CDR3 length is 15 residues. V was cut by 7 bases and J by 1 base, with 14 bases left in between. DNA of the CDR3: TGTGCCACCAGATCGGGCGGGGATCGCACAGATACGCAGTATTTT. It is translated as CATRSGGDRTDTQYF.

The chain carries TRBV7-3 and TRBJ2-3, with 8 bases matching TRBD1. Germline CDR1 SGHTA, CDR2 FQGTGA. There are 15 residues in the CDR3. J lost 0 bases, V lost 5 bases, and 4 bases had no gene match. The CDR3, as DNA: TGTGCCAGCAGCCTAGGACAGGGTAGCACAGATACGCAGTATTTT. The encoded protein is CASSLGQGSTDTQYF.

This clonotype was counted between two and nine times. V is TRBV20-1 and J is TRBJ2-3; D remains ambiguous. Germline CDR1 DFQATT, CDR2 SNEGSKA (reference sequence). The germline V and J ends were trimmed by 5 bases and 6 bases, with 15 bases remaining between them. This CDR3 comprises 13 residues. The CDR3 nucleotides are TGCAGTGCTCACCCACCCCAAGGGGATACGCAGTATTTT. Translated: CSAHPPQGDTQYF.

The chain is built from TRBV2 and TRBJ2-1; possibly TRBD1 for D (5 bases). Germline V gene lookup returns CDR1 SNHLY and CDR2 FYNNEI. V shed 7 bases and J shed 4 bases, with 11 bases lying between them. This CDR3 spans 13 amino acids. The CDR3 loop reads CASTGQGYNEQFF. In nucleotides, the CDR3 is TGTGCCAGCACAGGGCAGGGTTACAATGAGCAGTTCTTC. Filled out from reference TRBV2 and TRBJ2-1, the complete variable domain reads EPEVTQTPSHQVTQMGQEVILRCVPISNHLYFYWYRQILGQKVEFLVSFYNNEISEKSEIFDDQFSVERPDGSNFTLKIRSTKLEDSAMYFCASTGQGYNEQFFGPGTRLTVL.

This chain joins TRBV12-3 or TRBV12-4 and TRBJ1-6, with D perhaps matching TRBD1 (5 bases). Trimming shortened V by 6 bases and J by 8 bases, and 17 bases separated the two germline ends. The CDR3 runs 15 residues. For the CDR3, the DNA is TGTGCCAGCAGGTGGGGCAGGGCGGCTTATTCACCCCTCCACTTT. Encoded protein: CASRWGRAAYSPLHF.

Notes on this clonotype: Because the CDR3's place on the DNA is in doubt, the DNA is left out and the CDR3 is given as listed by TCRdb. The genes are TRBV20-1 and TRBJ1-2; TRBD1, as called in the table, went unchecked against the DNA. Per germline, CDR1 DFQATT and CDR2 SNEGSKA (reference sequence). Termini included, the CDR3 measures 16 amino acids. The chain's CDR3 is CSARVHSVRGNYGYTF.

The chain joins TRBV15 to TRBJ2-3, with D possibly TRBD2 on 5 matching bases. Trimming cost V 1 base and J 1 base, with 12 bases left between them. The CDR3 runs 16 residues. From germline, CDR1 is LNHNV and CDR2 YYDKDF (reference sequence). The CDR3 coding sequence is TGTGCCACCAGCAGAGGAGGGAGCGGCGGCACAGATACGCAGTATTTT. The encoded protein is CATSRGGSGGTDTQYF.

The genes are TRBV4-1 and TRBJ2-2; tentatively, D is TRBD2 (6 bases). CDR1 is MGHRA, CDR2 YSYEKL, per germline. Trimming removed 4 bases from V and 0 bases from J, with 9 bases in between. The CDR3 length is 15 residues. The CDR3 nucleotides are TGCGCCAGCAGCCCCCGGGAGCCGAACACCGGGGAGCTGTTTTTT. This gives the protein CASSPREPNTGELFF.

The chain employs TRBV27 and TRBJ2-1; D not certain. Trimming left V 5 bases short and J 0 bases short, with 20 bases between. CDR3 size: 18 residues. In germline, CDR1 is MNHEY, CDR2 SMNVEV (reference sequence). This chain's CDR3 is CASSRPPPYFSSYNEQFF. CDR3 sequence (DNA): TGTGCCAGCAGTCGACCCCCCCCATACTTTTCCTCCTACAATGAGCAGTTCTTC.

The CDR3 region has the DNA TGTGCCAGCAGCTTTGAAGGACCAGATACGCAGTATTTT. It codes for CASSFEGPDTQYF. This chain joins TRBV7-2 and TRBJ2-3, with D hard to call. The CDR3 has 13 residues. CDR1 and CDR2 from the germline V gene are SGHTA and FQGNSA. The V and J ends lost 3 bases and 4 bases respectively, with 8 bases between them.

The chain recombines TRBV15 with TRBJ1-1; tentatively, D is TRBD1 (5 bases). The CDR3 loop spans 15 amino acids. V was shortened by 0 bases and J by 7 bases, with 15 bases between the two germline ends. CDR1 and CDR2 (germline): LNHNV, YYDKDF (reference sequence). CDR3 sequence: CATSRDMGQGNEAFF. DNA of the CDR3: TGTGCCACCAGCAGAGATATGGGCCAGGGAAATGAAGCTTTCTTT.

This sequence joins TRBV6-1 and TRBJ1-2; the D gene is possibly TRBD1 (5 bases). The ends were cut back, 7 bases at V and 5 bases at J, with 17 bases in the middle. The CDR3 spans 14 residues. Germline V gene data show CDR1 as MNHNS and CDR2 as SASEGT. The CDR3 DNA follows: TGTGCCAGCACTGACGGGGGTGGGGGGTATGGCTACACCTTC. Translating it yields CASTDGGGGYGYTF.

This chain connects TRBV20-1 to TRBJ2-5, with D perhaps TRBD2 (5 bases). CDR1 DFQATT and CDR2 SNEGSKA come from the germline V gene (reference sequence). The V gene lost 3 bases and the J gene lost 2 bases, with 13 bases spanning the gap. There are 14 residues in the CDR3. CDR3 nucleotides: TGCAGTGCTAGGAGGGTGGCGAGACAAGAGACCCAGTACTTC. It encodes CSARRVARQETQYF.

This chain joins TRBV27 and TRBJ1-6; TRBD1 might be the D (6 bases). CDR3 length: 16 amino acids. Germline CDR1 and CDR2: MNHEY and SMNVEV (reference sequence). With 5 bases removed from V and 7 bases from J, the gap between germline ends came to 18 bases. Here the CDR3 reads CASSTTGPLGNSPLHF. For the CDR3, the DNA is TGTGCCAGCAGTACCACAGGGCCCCTGGGGAATTCACCCCTCCACTTT.

The chain combines TRBV20-1 with TRBJ2-1, with 7 bases fitting TRBD2. Per the germline V gene, CDR1 is DFQATT and CDR2 is SNEGSKA (reference sequence). J gave up 1 base and V 1 base, and 4 bases lay outside the gene matches. The CDR3 runs to 15 residues. The CDR3 DNA reads as TGCAGTGCTAGAGGGAAGCGGGAATCCTACAATGAGCAGTTCTTC. It specifies CSARGKRESYNEQFF.